The 20 T cell receptor beta chains in this list originate from one sample, sequenced in a study of blood T cells in healthy people across ages. Through a sample-barcoded 5' primer and a J-beta primer mix, a second PCR was run for about 6 to 11 cycles. TCRdb called the 5' RACE reads again in MiXCR, with one record for every CDR3 protein. The data show around 970,000 distinct CDR3 sequences, with about 51% seen just once and around a fifth held by the top ten. Source material: blood. These receptors came from a woman aged 55-70 years in good health.

The rearrangement links TRBV20-1 to TRBJ1-1; tentative D call: TRBD1 (6 bases). Trimming took 5 bases from V and 0 from J, leaving 16 bases between them. Per germline, CDR1 DFQATT and CDR2 SNEGSKA (reference sequence). The CDR3 runs to 15 residues. CDR3 in DNA: TGCAGTGCTCCCCCGACAGGTTTAATGAACACTGAAGCTTTCTTT. Its translation is CSAPPTGLMNTEAFF.

This clonotype was seen a handful of times. V and J are TRBV29-1 and TRBJ2-3; D is unclear. Trimming removed 7 bases from V and 6 bases from J, with 11 bases in between. In germline, CDR1 is SQVTM, CDR2 ANQGSEA. This CDR3 has 11 residues. The CDR3 sequence: CSGQQFDTQYF. The CDR3 DNA reads as TGCAGCGGTCAACAGTTTGATACGCAGTATTTT.

The V call is TRBV11-2, the J call TRBJ2-7; TRBD2 agrees at 7 bases. Matching the DNA end better, TRBJ2-5 makes the J call doubtful. The CDR3 loop spans 15 amino acids. Germline V gene lookup returns CDR1 SGHAT and CDR2 FQNNGV. The CDR3 DNA is TGTGCCAGCAGCTTAGGTTCGGACCGCGGGGGGACCCAGTACTTC. As protein: CASSLGSDRGGTQYF.

V gene TRBV3-1 combines with J gene TRBJ2-7; D is perhaps TRBD1 (5 bases). CDR1 and CDR2 from the germline V gene are LGHDT and YNNKEL (reference sequence). This CDR3 comprises 14 residues. Trimming took off 5 bases at V and 2 bases at J, with 13 bases between the two ends. CDR3 sequence reads: CASSIMVGAYEQYF. The CDR3 DNA reads as TGTGCCAGCAGCATAATGGTAGGGGCCTACGAGCAGTACTTC.

The V gene is TRBV6-5, the J gene TRBJ1-6; possible D gene TRBD1, 5 bases. Germline V gene lookup returns CDR1 MNHEY and CDR2 SVGAGI. CDR3 length: 15 amino acids. Trimming took 2 bases from V and 9 from J, leaving 14 bases between them. DNA of the CDR3: TGTGCCAGCAGTTACCTCTCAGGGAGAGGTTCACCCCTCCACTTT. Its protein product is CASSYLSGRGSPLHF.

The chain has TRBV12-3 or TRBV12-4 and TRBJ2-3, with D tentatively TRBD1 (6 bases). The V gene lost 1 base and the J gene lost 2 bases, with 10 bases spanning the gap. CDR3 length: 15 amino acids. The CDR3 loop reads CASSLGDITTDTQYF. The CDR3, as DNA: TGTGCCAGCAGTTTAGGGGACATAACCACAGATACGCAGTATTTT.

This clonotype has only a few counts. J is TRBJ2-1 and V is TRBV29-1, with TRBD2 identical over 10 bases. In germline, CDR1 is SQVTM, CDR2 ANQGSEA. The length of the CDR3 is 15 residues. J gave up 3 bases and V 1 base, and 3 bases lay outside the gene matches. CDR3 residues: CSVEGGTSVYNEQFF. CDR3 sequence (DNA): TGCAGCGTTGAAGGGGGGACTAGCGTCTACAATGAGCAGTTCTTC.

The chain recombines TRBV20-1 with TRBJ1-5, with D tentatively TRBD1 (6 bases). In germline, CDR1 is DFQATT, CDR2 SNEGSKA (reference sequence). The CDR3 has 12 residues. CDR3 loop: CRARQALEPQHF. The CDR3, as DNA: TGCAGGGCGAGACAGGCTCTCGAGCCCCAGCATTTT.

This clonotype appeared once. This chain connects TRBV20-1 to TRBJ1-6; no clear D. V gave up 5 bases and J gave up 9 bases, with 14 bases separating them. This CDR3 is 13 amino acids long. Germline V gene data show CDR1 as DFQATT and CDR2 as SNEGSKA (reference sequence). CDR3 nucleotide sequence: TGCAGTGCTGATGAGATGGGATCTTCACCCCTCCACTTT. Residues: CSADEMGSSPLHF.

Regarding this clonotype: One base away lies a much larger clone, so this may be a sequencing read error. The CDR3 DNA sequence: TGTGCCAACAGCACACGGCGGCCGGAAGAGACCCAGTACTTC. Translation: CANSTRRPEETQYF. The chain carries TRBV7-2 and TRBJ2-5; D uncertain. CDR3 length equals 14 residues. Germline CDR1 is SGHTA and CDR2 is FQGNSA.

This clonotype was counted between two and nine times. The rearrangement uses TRBV12-3 or TRBV12-4 and TRBJ1-5, with a tentative D call TRBD1 (5 bases). The CDR3 contains 16 residues. The V and J ends lost 6 bases and 2 bases respectively, with 17 bases between them. CDR3 sequence (DNA): TGTGCCAGCAGCGGTGGACCAGGGTTGGGCAATCAGCCCCAGCATTTT. Its translation: CASSGGPGLGNQPQHF.

The chain employs TRBV27 and TRBJ2-1; D is possibly TRBD1 or TRBD2 (5 bases each). Per the germline V gene, CDR1 is MNHEY and CDR2 is SMNVEV (reference sequence). V was pared by 3 bases and J by 13 bases, with 19 bases between. This CDR3 is built from 14 residues. This chain's CDR3 is CASSLGRVTGTQFF. The CDR3, as DNA: TGTGCCAGCAGTTTGGGCAGGGTAACGGGGACCCAGTTCTTC.

There are a few counts of this clonotype. This chain joins TRBV4-3 and TRBJ1-2; TRBD1 matches 9 bases. Trimming at V came to 0 bases and at J to 5 bases, leaving 1 base not matched to a gene. Germline CDR1 and CDR2: LGHNA and YSLEER. The CDR3 totals 14 residues. The CDR3: CASSQDGQGYGYTF. CDR3 DNA: TGCGCCAGCAGCCAAGATGGACAGGGGTATGGCTACACCTTC.

The rearrangement joins TRBV27 to TRBJ2-5, with a weak D call TRBD1 (6 bases). Trimming took off 4 bases at V and 6 bases at J, with 15 bases between the two ends. Germline loops: CDR1 MNHEY, CDR2 SMNVEV (reference sequence). This CDR3 has 14 residues. CDR3 bases: TGTGCCAGCAGTTCGAACAGGGTAGAGCAGACCCAGTACTTC. Encoded protein: CASSSNRVEQTQYF.

The rearrangement joins TRBV14 to TRBJ2-3; D is ambiguous. Trimming removed 3 bases at V and 2 bases at J, with 6 bases between. There are 13 residues in the CDR3. Germline V gives CDR1 SGHDN, CDR2 FVKESK. The CDR3, as DNA: TGTGCCAGCAGCCACTACACCACAGATACGCAGTATTTT. This translates into CASSHYTTDTQYF. Full variable domain (missing parts from reference TRBV14 and TRBJ2-3): EAGVTQFPSHSVIEKGQTVTLRCDPISGHDNLYWYRRVMGKEIKFLLHFVKESKQDESGMPNNRFLAERTGGTYSTLKVQPAELEDSGVYFCASSHYTTDTQYFGPGTRLTVL.

Written as DNA, the CDR3 is TGTGCCAGCAGCGTAGCAGACAGGGGCACAATGAACACTGAAGCTTTCTTT. Amino acids: CASSVADRGTMNTEAFF. The gene calls are TRBV9 and TRBJ1-1; the match to TRBD1 covers 8 bases. Germline V gives CDR1 SGDLS, CDR2 YYNGEE. The CDR3 has 17 residues. J lost 0 bases, V lost 0 bases, and 7 bases had no gene match.

This clonotype was seen only a few times. The chain links TRBV9 to TRBJ2-7; TRBD2 might be the D (5 bases). The DNA end is more similar to TRBJ2-4, so the J call may be wrong. From germline, CDR1 is SGDLS and CDR2 YYNGEE. There are 12 residues in the CDR3. Written as DNA, the CDR3 is TGTGCCAGCAGCGCTAGCACGGACATTCAGTACTTC. Translated, it gives CASSASTDIQYF.

This clonotype was observed a few times. The V gene is TRBV6-1, the J gene TRBJ1-2, with no clear D. Germline values: CDR1 MNHNS, CDR2 SASEGT. With 6 bases removed from V and 4 bases from J, the gap between germline ends came to 18 bases. CDR3 length equals 15 residues. Here the CDR3 reads CASRTNLGDSYGYTF. The CDR3 nucleotides are TGTGCCAGCAGAACCAATCTTGGGGATTCCTATGGCTACACCTTC.

The chain uses TRBV20-1 and TRBJ2-1; D possibly uses TRBD1 or TRBD2 (5 bases each). Germline-derived CDR1 and CDR2 are DFQATT and SNEGSKA (reference sequence). The CDR3 spans 9 residues. CDR3 protein: CSPGGEQFF. CDR3 in DNA: TGCAGCCCTGGGGGAGAGCAGTTCTTC.

V is TRBV27 and J is TRBJ2-5, with TRBD2 matching over 7 bases. The V gene's germline CDR1 is MNHEY and CDR2 SMNVEV (reference sequence). CDR3 size: 14 residues. Unmatched junction bases numbered 13, after V lost 9 bases and J lost 6 bases. The CDR3 DNA reads TGTGCCAGTGGGAGGGATTGGTCTACGAAGACCCAGTACTTC. Its translation: CASGRDWSTKTQYF.